This T cell receptor (beta chain) is drawn from a study of control samples from healthy donors and cancer patients. The repertoire was sequenced with immunoSEQ multiplex PCR; TCRdb's copy has only in-frame clones and lacks some. The sample holds about 53,000 clones, about 90% seen once. Germline V gene data show CDR1 as LGHDT and CDR2 as YNNKEL (reference sequence). Trimming stripped 1 base from V and 6 bases from J, with 9 bases between. The CDR3 length is 13 residues. This TCR came from a man aged 55 to 69 with head and neck cancer. Source material: PBMCs. The chain employs TRBV3-1 (or the pseudogene TRBV3-2) and TRBJ1-2; no clear D gene. The CDR3 loop is CASSQVGNNGYTF. CDR3 coding DNA: TGTGCCAGCAGCCAAGTAGGGAACAATGGCTACACCTTC.